A selection of T cell receptor beta chains follows, all from one sample in a study of blood T cell repertoires in COVID-19. The repertoire was sequenced with immunoSEQ multiplex PCR; TCRdb's copy has only in-frame clones and lacks some. This table holds approximately 290,000 clones, around 90% found once. Sequenced: PBMCs or T cells enriched from blood (not recorded which). Source of these receptors: a woman between 18 and 29 years old with acute COVID-19. The CDR3 runs from the conserved cysteine through the conserved F or W. Each record gives: V gene, clone size, J gene, D gene, CDR3 DNA, CDR3 protein. A D gene is named only where the DNA matches it firmly. Not every row has a clone size; where given, it reads once, few, many or a size class.

>TRBV15|NA|TRBJ2-1|TRBD2
TGTGCCACCGGGCCTAGCGGGAGGACCTACAATGAGCAGTTCTTC
CATGPSGRTYNEQFF
>TRBV5-1|NA|TRBJ2-4|NA
TGCGCCAGCAGCTACCAGGGTTTTGAAAACATTCAGTACTTC
CASSYQGFENIQYF
>TRBV7-3|many|TRBJ1-1|NA
TGTGCCAGCAGCTCGACATCAAACACTGAAGCTTTCTTT
CASSSTSNTEAFF
>TRBV25-1|NA|TRBJ1-5|NA
TGTGCCAGCAGCGGTACGACAGGCCTTAGCAATCAGCCCCAGCATTTT
CASSGTTGLSNQPQHF
>TRBV29-1|NA|TRBJ2-5|NA
TGCAGCGTTGAAGATCCCGGGACCCAGTACTTC
CSVEDPGTQYF
>TRBV7-9|NA|TRBJ2-1|TRBD2
TGTGCCAGCAGCTCATACGTGTACTCGCGGGAGGGCCACAATGAGCAGTTCTTC
CASSSYVYSREGHNEQFF
>TRBV5-1|NA|TRBJ2-1|NA
TGCGCGAGCGGCGGGGAGACCAATGAGCAGTTCTTC
CASGGETNEQFF
>TRBV6-5|NA|TRBJ1-3|NA
TGTGCCAGCTCCCCAGGGTTTTTTGGAAACACCATATATTTT
CASSPGFFGNTIYF
>TRBV14|NA|TRBJ1-1|NA
TGTGCCAGCAGCCCCCCCGGCAGGGTGAACACTGAAGCTTTCTTT
CASSPPGRVNTEAFF
>TRBV7-9|NA|TRBJ1-2|NA
TGTGCCAGCAGCCGGAGCACCGGCAGCCTGGGCTATGGCTACACCTTC
CASSRSTGSLGYGYTF
>TRBV5-1|NA|TRBJ1-4|NA
TGCGCCAGCAGCCCTAGCGGCAGGGTGGATAATGAAAAACTGTTTTTT
CASSPSGRVDNEKLFF
>TRBV5-1|NA|TRBJ1-1|TRBD1
TGCGCCAGCAGCTTGGCCACAGGGGTGAACACTGAAGCTTTCTTT
CASSLATGVNTEAFF
>TRBV20-1|NA|TRBJ2-1|TRBD2
TGCAGTGCTAGTCTGGCGGGAGTCAATGAGCAGTTCTTC
CSASLAGVNEQFF
>TRBV10-1|NA|TRBJ2-3|NA
TGCGCCAGCAGTGGAGGATCTCCCACAGATACGCAGTATTTT
CASSGGSPTDTQYF
>TRBV18|NA|TRBJ2-3|TRBD2
TGTGCCAGCTCACCGTTGACTAGCGGGGATACGCAGTATTTT
CASSPLTSGDTQYF
>TRBV4-2|NA|TRBJ1-2|NA
TGTGCCAGCAGCCAAGATGGGTCTGTAGCCTCCGGCTATGGCTACACCTTC
CASSQDGSVASGYGYTF
>TRBV12-1|NA|TRBJ2-7|NA
TGTGCCAGCAGCTCAAGCGGGGAGACCTACGAGCAGTACTTC
CASSSSGETYEQYF
>TRBV25-1|NA|TRBJ1-1|NA
TGTGCCAGCGGTAGTGCGGGGGAGAACACTGAAGCTTTCTTT
CASGSAGENTEAFF
>TRBV28|NA|TRBJ2-1|NA
TGTGCCAGCAATAGGGGGTTATCCTACAATGAGCAGTTCTTC
CASNRGLSYNEQFF
>TRBV7-9|NA|TRBJ1-1|TRBD1
TGTGCCAGCAGCTTATCGGACAGGGGGAACACTGAAGCTTTCTTT
CASSLSDRGNTEAFF
>TRBV28|NA|TRBJ2-2|TRBD1
TGTGCCAGCAGCCCGAATGGACAGGGAAACACCGGGGAGCTGTTTTTT
CASSPNGQGNTGELFF
>TRBV7-8|NA|TRBJ2-3|NA
TGTGCCAGCAGCCGATACGGGAATACGCAGTATTTT
CASSRYGNTQYF
>TRBV19|NA|TRBJ2-6|TRBD1
TGTGCCAGTCTCCCCTCCCTGCCGGGACAGGGGACTGGGGCCAACGTCCTGACTTTC
CASLPSLPGQGTGANVLTF
>TRBV5-1|NA|TRBJ2-7|TRBD1
TGCGCCAGCAGCCCGGGACAGGGGGTATCTACCTACGAGCAGTACTTC
CASSPGQGVSTYEQYF
>TRBV19|NA|TRBJ2-1|TRBD2
TGTGCCAGTAGTATAGCGGGAGGTCACCGGGCGGGTTACAATGAGCAGTTCTTC
CASSIAGGHRAGYNEQFF
>TRBV7-9|few|TRBJ1-5|NA
TGTGCCAGCAGCTTAGCATCGGGTTCCGGCAATCAGCCCCAGCATTTT
CASSLASGSGNQPQHF
>TRBV7-2|few|TRBJ1-2|NA
TGTGCCAGCAGCTCGGTGCCCTTAACGGTTGGCTACACCTTC
CASSSVPLTVGYTF
>TRBV6-5|NA|TRBJ1-2|TRBD1
TGTGCCAGCAGAGTTACAGGGGATTACACCTTC
CASRVTGDYTF
>TRBV9|NA|TRBJ1-3|NA
TGTGCCAGCAGCGTAGGAGGCAGCCCCTTAGGTGGAAACACCATATATTTT
CASSVGGSPLGGNTIYF
>TRBV28|NA|TRBJ2-1|TRBD2
TGTGCCAGCAGTTTAGGACTAGCGGGAGTCGGTGAGCAGTTCTTC
CASSLGLAGVGEQFF
>TRBV5-6|NA|TRBJ2-5|NA
TGTGCCAGCAGCCTCCTGGGGACTCACCAAGAGACCCAGTACTTC
CASSLLGTHQETQYF
>TRBV6-1|NA|TRBJ2-1|TRBD2
TGTGCCAGCAGTGGGGCTGGACAGGGAGGACTAGCGGGGGGATACAATGAGCAGTTCTTC
CASSGAGQGGLAGGYNEQFF
>TRBV7-2|NA|TRBJ2-1|TRBD2
TGTGCCAGCAGCTCCGTAGCGGGAGACAATGAGCAGTTCTTC
CASSSVAGDNEQFF
>TRBV7-9|NA|TRBJ2-6|TRBD1
TGTGCCAGCAGCTTAATGGGACAGGGTTACCGCTCTGGGGCCAACGTCCTGACTTTC
CASSLMGQGYRSGANVLTF
>TRBV27|NA|TRBJ2-3|NA
TGTGCCAGCAGTTTCAGACTTTACGCGGACACAGATACGCAGTATTTT
CASSFRLYADTDTQYF
>TRBV27|NA|TRBJ2-2|NA
TGTGCCACCCGCGGTATAGGGCAGGGGAACACCGGGGAGCTGTTTTTT
CATRGIGQGNTGELFF
>TRBV3-1/TRBV3-2|NA|TRBJ1-1|NA
TGTGCCAGCAGCCGCCAGGGCGCGGTTGAAGCTTTCTTT
CASSRQGAVEAFF
>TRBV27|NA|TRBJ2-3|TRBD1
TGTGCCAGCAGTCGGACAGGGACGAGAAAAGATACGCAGTATTTT
CASSRTGTRKDTQYF
>TRBV4-1|NA|TRBJ2-4|TRBD1
TGCGCCAGCAGCCAAGAGTGGGACAGAACGGACAAAAACATTCAGTACTTC
CASSQEWDRTDKNIQYF
>TRBV21-1|NA|TRBJ2-5|NA
TGTGCCAGCTGGCGGGAGGGCGGCGTTGAGACCCAGTACTTC
CASWREGGVETQYF
>TRBV5-1|NA|TRBJ2-7|NA
TGCGCCAGCAGCTTGGAACCGGGACAAGTTTACGAGCAGTACTTC
CASSLEPGQVYEQYF
>TRBV24-1|NA|TRBJ2-1|NA
TGTGCCACCAGTGAGTCTAGAAAGAGGTTGGGGCAGTTCTTC
CATSESRKRLGQFF
>TRBV7-3|NA|TRBJ1-2|NA
TGTGCCAGCAGCGCGGGGGCCGCTGGCTACACCTTC
CASSAGAAGYTF
>TRBV5-6|NA|TRBJ2-7|TRBD1
TGTGCCAGCAGCGCGGGACAGGGCTCCTACGAGCAGTACTTC
CASSAGQGSYEQYF
>TRBV29-1|NA|TRBJ2-1|NA
TGCAGCGTTGAAAGAAATAGAGCAAATGAGCAGTTCTTC
CSVERNRANEQFF
>TRBV15|NA|TRBJ2-5|NA
TGTGCCACCAGCAGAGTTGCGGTGGCAGCAGGGGAGACCCAGTACTTC
CATSRVAVAAGETQYF
>TRBV10-3|NA|TRBJ2-2|TRBD2
TGTGCCATCAGCGGACGCCCCATAGCGGGAGTAAGCACCGGGGAGCTGTTTTTT
CAISGRPIAGVSTGELFF
>TRBV19|NA|TRBJ1-5|TRBD1
TGTGCCAGTACCCCCCTTGGGACAGGGGGCTTCCGTCAGCCCCAGCATTTT
CASTPLGTGGFRQPQHF
>TRBV10-3|NA|TRBJ2-2|NA
TGTGCCAGCGGGACAGTTCCAACCGGGGAGCTGTTTTTT
CASGTVPTGELFF
>TRBV19|NA|TRBJ2-1|NA
TGTGCCAGTAGGTTCGGGACTGGCTCCTACAATGAGCAGTTCTTC
CASRFGTGSYNEQFF
>TRBV19|NA|TRBJ2-7|TRBD2
TGTGCCAGTAGTATGTTTCTAGCGGGAGCCGAGCAGTACTTC
CASSMFLAGAEQYF